These 13 T cell receptor beta chains were sequenced from one sample in a study of T cells after somatic rescue of genetic block. Assay: immunoSEQ multiplex PCR; the TCRdb copy retains only in-frame clones and omits some. The sample has some 70,000 clones; approximately 91% are singletons. The sample consisted of peripheral blood mononuclear cells (PBMCs). The source of these receptors is a young man.

Regarding this clone: The junction departs from the called germline gene at one end, perhaps through a read error. The rearrangement joins TRBV11-2 to TRBJ2-1; D gene ambiguous. Germline CDR1 is SGHAT and CDR2 is FQNNGV. The length of the CDR3 is 11 residues. In DNA, the CDR3 is TGTGCCAGCAGCTTCTACGATGAGCAGTTCTTC. Translation gives CASSFYDEQFF.

V usage is TRBV4-1 and J usage is TRBJ2-1, with 10 bases identical to TRBD2. This CDR3 has 15 residues. Germline CDR1 is MGHRA and CDR2 is YSYEKL. V lost 3 bases, J lost 10 bases, and 9 bases stayed unmatched. CDR3 amino acids: CASSQLAGDRGEQFF. Written as DNA, the CDR3 is TGCGCCAGCAGCCAGCTAGCGGGGGACAGAGGGGAGCAGTTCTTC.

The chain is built from TRBV5-4 and TRBJ2-7; D possibly corresponds to TRBD2 (6 bases). The CDR3 sequence is 14 residues long. V lost 4 bases and J lost 1, with 12 bases in between. Germline lookup yields CDR1 SGHNT and CDR2 YYREEE (reference sequence). The CDR3 here is CASSLAGPSYEQYF. CDR3 DNA sequence: TGTGCCAGCAGCCTTGCGGGGCCGTCCTACGAGCAGTACTTC.

The CDR3 sequence is CASNLFQGLLPDTQYF. CDR3 coding DNA: TGTGCCAGCAACCTATTTCAGGGTTTATTACCAGATACGCAGTATTTT. This chain uses TRBV2 with TRBJ2-3, with D possibly being TRBD1 (5 bases). CDR1 SNHLY and CDR2 FYNNEI come from the germline V gene. The germline V and J ends were trimmed by 7 bases and 4 bases, with 21 bases remaining between them. The length of the CDR3 is 16 residues.

This clone came up once. This chain joins TRBV7-2 and TRBJ2-7, with 14 bases lining up with TRBD2. Germline assignment: CDR1 SGHTA and CDR2 FQGNSA. V dropped 7 bases and J dropped 3; count of bases not matched to a gene: 11. The CDR3 spans 17 residues. CDR3 amino acids: CASTWGLAGVLLYEQYF. CDR3 coding DNA: TGTGCCAGCACCTGGGGACTAGCGGGAGTCCTTCTCTACGAGCAGTACTTC.

The chain recombines TRBV5-4 with TRBJ2-3, with D hard to call. The CDR3 spans 12 residues. Per the germline V gene, CDR1 is SGHNT and CDR2 is YYREEE (reference sequence). The V end was cut by 3 bases, the J end by 6 bases, with 8 bases between. Written as DNA, the CDR3 is TGTGCCAGCAGCTCGGATGTGGATACGCAGTATTTT. Translating gives CASSSDVDTQYF.

The table lists this clone with a count of one. This chain connects TRBV5-1 to TRBJ1-3; no definite D call. Looked up from germline, CDR1 is SGHRS and CDR2 is YFSETQ. The CDR3 has 15 residues. Trimming took off 0 bases at V and 1 base at J, with 8 bases between the two ends. The CDR3 DNA is TGCGCCAGCAGCTTGGAGTCCCGGTCTGGAAACACCATATATTTT. As protein: CASSLESRSGNTIYF.

This sequence joins TRBV28 and TRBJ2-7; D uncertain. Trimming pared 3 bases from V and 0 bases from J, leaving 9 bases between. This CDR3 has 14 residues. The germline V gene has CDR1 MDHEN and CDR2 SYDVKM. CDR3 region: CASSLAESSYEQYF. The CDR3 bases are TGTGCCAGCAGTTTGGCGGAGAGCTCCTACGAGCAGTACTTC.

The chain recombines TRBV19 with TRBJ2-3, with 7 positions matching TRBD1. Germline V gives CDR1 LNHDA, CDR2 SQIVND (reference sequence). With V trimmed by 8 bases and J by 5 bases, 10 bases remained unmatched. The CDR3 totals 14 residues. CDR3 DNA sequence: TGTGCCAGTGCGACAGGGACGGGTGGAGATACGCAGTATTTT. Protein: CASATGTGGDTQYF.

CDR3 in DNA: TGTGCCAGCAGCTTGGGGGGGGACAGGGAAGGGCCCCAGCATTTT. Its protein product is CASSLGGDREGPQHF. The chain carries TRBV5-4 and TRBJ1-5; 9 nucleotides match TRBD1. V trimming: 0 bases; J trimming: 9 bases; junction bases outside the gene matches: 7. CDR1 SGHNT and CDR2 YYREEE come from the germline V gene (reference sequence). CDR3 length equals 15 residues.

This rearrangement joins TRBV19 to TRBJ2-7, with 9 bases identical to TRBD1. Germline V gene lookup returns CDR1 LNHDA and CDR2 SQIVND (reference sequence). The CDR3 loop spans 14 amino acids. The junction had 6 bases not matched to a gene; V was cut back by 9 bases and J by 0 bases. The DNA for the CDR3 is TGTGCCAGGGTGACAGGGGGGGACTCCTACGAGCAGTACTTC. This encodes CARVTGGDSYEQYF.

This clone was counted between two and nine times. V is TRBV4-1 and J is TRBJ2-7; maybe TRBD2 (6 bases). CDR3 length: 14 residues. Germline values: CDR1 MGHRA, CDR2 YSYEKL. V gave up 1 base and J gave up 0 bases, with 7 bases separating them. The CDR3 loop reads CASSQGRDSYEQYF. The CDR3 region has the DNA TGCGCCAGCAGCCAAGGGCGGGACTCCTACGAGCAGTACTTC.

The rearrangement uses TRBV21-1 and TRBJ1-2. TRBV21-1 is noted as a pseudogene. The length of the CDR3 is 14 residues. The CDR3 sequence: CASSRAGLNYGYTF. The CDR3 coding sequence is TGTGCCAGCAGCCGGGCTGGGCTCAACTATGGCTACACCTTC.